This is a list of T cell receptor beta chains from one sample in a study. TCRdb used MiXCR to reprocess the 5' RACE reads, holding one entry per CDR3 protein. The sample lists around 44,000 distinct CDR3 sequences; 30% were seen once. Sequencing was done on a sample of tumor-infiltrating memory CD4+ T cells sorted from the breast tumor. These receptors originate from a female donor with breast cancer. Each CDR3 is given with its conserved first and last residue. D genes are given only for firm matches. The size entry is marked missing in some rows and otherwise reads once, few, many or a size class.

D gene,clone size,V gene,J gene,CDR3 protein,CDR3 DNA
TRBD2,NA,TRBV7-2,TRBJ2-1,CASSLDRPLADRINEQFF,TGTGCCAGCAGCTTAGATAGGCCCCTAGCGGATAGAATCAATGAGCAGTTCTTC
TRBD2,NA,TRBV6-2/TRBV6-3,TRBJ2-1,CASSRGGQQFF,TGTGCCAGCAGCCGCGGGGGTCAACAGTTCTTC
NA,NA,TRBV25-1,TRBJ2-3,CASNTPNTQYF,TGTGCCAGCAACACACCGAACACGCAGTATTTT
TRBD2,NA,TRBV6-1,TRBJ2-1,CASGGTSDYNEQFF,TGTGCCAGCGGAGGGACTAGCGACTACAATGAGCAGTTCTTC
NA,NA,TRBV3-1,TRBJ1-2,CASSQMKVSGYTF,TGTGCCAGCAGCCAAATGAAAGTGAGCGGCTACACCTTC
TRBD1,NA,TRBV5-1,TRBJ2-1,CASSLAFVGTGYNEQFF,TGCGCCAGCAGCTTGGCCTTTGTTGGGACAGGATACAATGAGCAGTTCTTC
NA,NA,TRBV6-2/TRBV6-3,TRBJ1-1,CASSYGGSTEAFF,TGTGCCAGCAGTTACGGGGGAAGTACTGAAGCTTTCTTT
NA,NA,TRBV20-1,TRBJ1-1,CSAVRLGRNTEAFF,TGCAGTGCTGTACGACTCGGACGGAACACTGAAGCTTTCTTT
NA,NA,TRBV6-5,TRBJ2-7,CASRPDRGGSYEQYF,TGTGCCAGCAGACCCGACAGGGGAGGGTCCTACGAGCAGTACTTC
NA,many,TRBV27,TRBJ2-2,CASSRYTGELFF,TGTGCCAGCAGTAGGTACACCGGGGAGCTGTTTTTT
NA,few,TRBV29-1,TRBJ2-1,CSVETYNEQFF,TGCAGCGTTGAAACCTACAATGAGCAGTTCTTC
NA,NA,TRBV18,TRBJ1-4,CASSPQEGGATNEKLFF,TGTGCCAGCTCACCACAGGAAGGCGGTGCAACTAATGAAAAACTGTTTTTT
NA,NA,TRBV5-4,TRBJ2-1,CASSSGPFYGNEQFF,TGTGCCAGCAGCTCCGGCCCCTTCTACGGCAATGAGCAGTTCTTC
NA,NA,TRBV6-1,TRBJ1-5,CASRGSRNQPQHF,TGTGCCAGCCGGGGATCTCGCAATCAGCCCCAGCATTTT
NA,many,TRBV12-3/TRBV12-4,TRBJ2-2,CASSFSQSAGELFF,TGTGCCAGCAGTTTTAGTCAATCTGCAGGGGAGCTGTTTTTT
NA,few,TRBV6-5,TRBJ1-2,CASSYRSNYGYTF,TGTGCCAGCAGTTACCGGAGTAACTATGGCTACACCTTC
TRBD1,few,TRBV4-1,TRBJ1-6,CASSSRDRVHSPLHF,TGCGCCAGCAGCTCCCGGGACAGGGTCCATTCACCCCTCCACTTT
NA,few,TRBV6-6,TRBJ1-6,CASSLDSRNSPLHF,TGTGCCAGCAGCCTAGACAGTCGCAATTCACCCCTCCACTTT
NA,NA,TRBV7-9,TRBJ1-1,CASILEGGGTEAFF,TGTGCCAGCATCCTCGAGGGGGGTGGCACTGAAGCTTTCTTT
NA,medium-sized,TRBV5-1,TRBJ1-5,CASSYEPLGNQPQHF,TGCGCCAGCAGTTATGAGCCGCTCGGCAATCAGCCCCAGCATTTT
NA,few,TRBV20-1,TRBJ2-6,CSARDRGPSSSGANVLTF,TGCAGTGCTAGAGATCGAGGGCCCAGTAGCTCTGGGGCCAACGTCCTGACTTTC
TRBD1,medium-sized,TRBV20-1,TRBJ1-5,CSARGRQGGYQPQHF,TGCAGTGCTAGGGGGCGACAGGGAGGCTATCAGCCCCAGCATTTT
TRBD1,NA,TRBV28,TRBJ2-7,CASKRQGASMYEQYF,TGTGCCAGCAAGAGACAGGGGGCGAGTATGTACGAGCAGTACTTC
NA,few,TRBV6-5,TRBJ2-3,CASSYSRDLGDTQYF,TGTGCCAGCAGTTACTCCCGGGACTTAGGAGATACGCAGTATTTT
NA,few,TRBV9,TRBJ2-3,CASSTNRAADTQYF,TGTGCCAGCAGCACTAACAGGGCCGCAGATACGCAGTATTTT
NA,NA,TRBV12-3/TRBV12-4,TRBJ1-2,CASRKGLGDYGYTF,TGTGCCAGCAGAAAAGGACTCGGCGACTATGGCTACACCTTC
TRBD1,few,TRBV5-4,TRBJ2-5,CASRSQGAPYQETQYF,TGTGCCAGCAGGTCTCAGGGGGCCCCGTACCAAGAGACCCAGTACTTC
NA,many,TRBV20-1,TRBJ1-5,CSARVQGGNQPQHF,TGCAGTGCTAGAGTCCAGGGTGGAAATCAGCCCCAGCATTTT
NA,NA,TRBV5-1,TRBJ2-1,CASSSGDSYNEQFF,TGCGCCAGCAGCTCAGGTGATTCCTACAATGAGCAGTTCTTC
NA,many,TRBV5-1,TRBJ1-1,CASSFTGQNTEAFF,TGCGCCAGCAGCTTCACAGGGCAGAACACTGAAGCTTTCTTT
NA,many,TRBV20-1,TRBJ2-3,CSARHGESFTDTQYF,TGCAGTGCTCGACACGGGGAATCCTTCACAGATACGCAGTATTTT
NA,few,TRBV12-3/TRBV12-4,TRBJ2-5,CASSLRIGVETQYF,TGTGCCAGCAGTTTGAGGATAGGGGTCGAGACCCAGTACTTC
TRBD2,few,TRBV20-1,TRBJ2-2,CSARGLAGGPSGGELFF,TGCAGTGCTAGAGGTTTAGCGGGAGGGCCATCTGGCGGGGAGCTGTTTTTT
NA,NA,TRBV9,TRBJ2-7,CASSSGPSYEQYF,TGTGCCAGCAGCTCCGGGCCTTCCTACGAGCAGTACTTC
NA,few,TRBV20-1,TRBJ2-1,CSATDTPQQFF,TGCAGTGCTACCGACACGCCTCAGCAGTTCTTC
TRBD1,many,TRBV28,TRBJ2-3,CASSPRLTGTGMETQYF,TGTGCCAGCAGTCCTAGACTAACCGGGACAGGGATGGAGACGCAGTATTTT
NA,NA,TRBV5-4,TRBJ1-1,CASSFLNTEAFF,TGTGCCAGCAGCTTTCTGAACACTGAAGCTTTCTTT
NA,NA,TRBV6-1,TRBJ2-2,CASSYSEAGELFF,TGTGCCAGCAGTTATTCGGAGGCCGGGGAGCTGTTTTTT
TRBD2,many,TRBV6-2/TRBV6-3,TRBJ2-7,CASTNSGRAYEQYF,TGTGCCAGCACCAATAGCGGGAGGGCCTACGAGCAGTACTTC
TRBD1,many,TRBV6-1,TRBJ2-7,CASFGTGDSYEQYF,TGTGCCAGCTTCGGGACAGGGGACTCCTACGAGCAGTACTTC
NA,medium-sized,TRBV29-1,TRBJ2-7,CSVIRSGTTLYEQYF,TGCAGCGTCATCCGATCCGGGACAACGCTTTACGAGCAGTACTTC
NA,NA,TRBV4-2,TRBJ1-3,CASSQARTPGNTIYF,TGTGCCAGCAGCCAAGCCCGGACGCCGGGAAACACCATATATTTT
NA,few,TRBV7-2,TRBJ1-6,CASSLGPPGNSPLHF,TGTGCCAGCAGTTTAGGGCCTCCGGGGAATTCACCCCTCCACTTT
NA,few,TRBV27,TRBJ2-7,CASSSNSDPYYEQYF,TGTGCCAGCAGTTCAAACTCAGACCCTTATTACGAGCAGTACTTC
NA,NA,TRBV7-3,TRBJ2-5,CASSLGRRETQYF,TGTGCCAGCAGCTTAGGTCGAAGGGAGACCCAGTACTTC
NA,few,TRBV28,TRBJ2-1,CASRGAGTGSYNEQFF,TGTGCCAGCAGGGGCGCCGGGACGGGCTCCTACAATGAGCAGTTCTTC
NA,many,TRBV4-2,TRBJ2-7,CASSQVEGSYEQYF,TGTGCCAGCAGCCAAGTCGAGGGTTCCTACGAGCAGTACTTC
NA,few,TRBV7-2,TRBJ2-3,CASSSNRADTQYF,TGTGCCAGCAGCTCTAACAGGGCAGATACGCAGTATTTT
NA,NA,TRBV18,TRBJ2-7,CASSPRGTHYEQYF,TGTGCCAGCTCACCCCGGGGGACGCACTACGAGCAGTACTTC
TRBD1,NA,TRBV12-3/TRBV12-4,TRBJ1-4,CASSPGGTVEEKLFF,TGTGCCAGCAGCCCCGGGGGGACAGTAGAAGAAAAACTGTTTTTT